This TCR beta chain was identified in a study of OX40 agonist ivuxolimab in advanced cancers. The study in broad terms: Ivuxolimab, which targeted the costimulatory receptor OX40 (CD134), was an agonistic, fully human IgG2 monoclonal antibody. The paper covers the monotherapy dose-escalation part of the phase I ivuxolimab trial, which included N ≈ 54 patients. Among the 50 to 55 dose-escalation patients, about 19 had hepatocellular carcinoma, 15 melanoma, 9 renal cell carcinoma and 9 head and neck cancer. Prior anti-PD-1, anti-PD-L1 or anti-CTLA-4 therapy was permitted, and checkpoint inhibitors had been received by about 44% of dose-escalation patients. The dose-escalation cohort was 80% to 90% male with a mean age of about 60 years, ranging from about 23 to 85. Partial responses were achieved by three dose-escalation patients, of whom one had hepatocellular carcinoma and two had cutaneous melanoma. Peripheral TCRbeta sequencing was intended to test whether TCR sequence diversity was altered and clonal T-cell expansion was caused by ivuxolimab. Intravenous ivuxolimab was administered to patients every 2 weeks at six dose levels: 0.01, 0.1, 0.3, 1.5, 3 and 10 mg/kg.

Concerning this clone: Its antigen is currently not known. Nothing much larger sits one base from this clone, and base qualities are not available.

Summary of the overall study and its limitations: Low levels of normalized T-cell clonal expansion were also shown by some nonresponding patients. Antigen specificity was not determined for the clonally expanded peripheral T cells. After ivuxolimab, expanded clones were on average more numerous among CD8+ T cells than among CD4+ T cells. Partial responders in the 0.1-3.0 mg/kg groups had among the lowest normalized peripheral clonal expansion, especially among CD8+ T cells. Clonal expansion of both CD4+ and CD8+ blood T cells was observed from baseline to week 6 at doses 0.1 to 3.0 mg/kg.

Genomic DNA was extracted from sorted cells for sequencing of the TCRbeta CDR3 region. TCRbeta CDR3 regions were sequenced using the immunoSEQ Assay. TCRdb provides this immuneACCESS table in a form limited to in-frame rearrangements. Some clones are lacking; in checked studies, under half of them reflect an unresolved V gene, and why the rest are absent is not known. Here the sample has tens of thousands of clones; over 80% occur a single time. The ten largest clones represent 11% of the sample. V is shortened by 6 bases, J by 1 base, and the region joining them spans 8 bases. Including the terminal cysteine and phenylalanine, the CDR3 comprises 13 residues. Solely the CDR3 DNA is kept, with 39 bases framed from the first base. Taken from the germline V gene, the CDR1 and CDR2 loops are SGHAT and FQNNGV. Patients with autoimmune disease history or receiving systemic immunosuppression were excluded from the trial. In every dose cohort, peripheral blood was drawn for TCR sequencing at baseline, cycle 4 day 1, and cycle 7 day 1. Samples were obtained from an open-label, multicenter, first-in-human phase I dose-escalation trial of ivuxolimab. Adults with locally advanced or metastatic melanoma, renal cell, hepatocellular, or head and neck squamous cell carcinoma were enrolled in the trial. Before TCR sequencing, CD4+ and CD8+ T cells were separately sorted from peripheral blood.

The sample consisted of CD4+ or CD8+ T cells sorted from blood, taken in a trial of the OX40 agonist ivuxolimab. This clonotype was obtained from an adult with an advanced solid tumor such as melanoma, head and neck, liver or kidney cancer. This chain is built from TRBV11-2 and TRBJ2-3; no D gene is confidently identified. The DNA reads TGTGCCAGCAGAAAGGCGGGCACAGATACGCAGTATTTT. Translated, this is CASRKAGTDTQYF.